These 29 T cell receptor beta chains came from one sample sequenced in a study of T cell repertoires in ileal Crohn's disease. The time point here: neoterminal ileum biopsy at postoperative endoscopy, about 6 months after surgery. Sequencing was performed with immunoSEQ multiplex PCR; in TCRdb, only in-frame clones are kept and a portion is missing. The sample holds over a thousand clones, about nine tenths seen once. The sample was ileal tissue. The receptors derive from an adult with Crohn's disease.

The chain has TRBV6-5 and TRBJ2-7; D unclear. V dropped 0 bases and J dropped 0 bases, with 12 bases sitting between them. Germline CDR1 and CDR2: MNHEY and SVGAGI. This CDR3 is 16 amino acids long. For the CDR3, the DNA is TGTGCCAGCAGTTACTCGATCCCCCCGGTCTCCTACGAGCAGTACTTC. Translated: CASSYSIPPVSYEQYF.

The CDR3 DNA sequence: TGTGCCAGCAGTGACTCTAGCGGGGGGGCAGATACGCAGTATTTT. Amino acid sequence: CASSDSSGGADTQYF. The chain joins TRBV6-4 to TRBJ2-3; 11 bases are a match to TRBD2. Germline values: CDR1 MRHNA, CDR2 SNTAGT. V dropped 0 bases and J dropped 4; count of bases not matched to a gene: 0. The CDR3 spans 15 residues.

For this clone: Its ends do not fully match the called genes, so a read error is possible. The J gene is TRBJ2-7, the V gene TRBV7-9, with TRBD1 matching 9 bases. Germline CDR1 is SEHNR and CDR2 is FQNEAQ (reference sequence). CDR3 length: 11 amino acids. The CDR3 DNA is TGTGCCAGCAGCTTAGCTGGACAGGGGAACTTC. It encodes CASSLAGQGNF.

This clone is a singleton in its sample. CDR3 protein: CASSASSAGETQYF. The CDR3 DNA follows: TGTGCCAGCAGTGCCTCTAGCGCGGGAGAGACCCAGTACTTC. The V and J genes are TRBV25-1 and TRBJ2-5; perhaps TRBD2 as D (6 bases). This CDR3 region has 14 residues. In germline, CDR1 is MGHDK, CDR2 SYGVNS. Trimming removed 4 bases at V and 4 bases at J, with 13 bases between.

V is TRBV28 and J is TRBJ1-2; 9 bases line up with TRBD1. This CDR3 is 15 amino acids long. The V gene's germline CDR1 is MDHEN and CDR2 SYDVKM. After removal of 5 bases from V and 2 bases from J, the junction contained 6 bases not matched to a gene. CDR3 sequence (DNA): TGTGCCAGCAGTGTACAGGGGGCATCGAACTATGGCTACACCTTC. Translation gives CASSVQGASNYGYTF.

This clone was counted a single time. V is TRBV5-1 and J is TRBJ1-5; D might be TRBD1 (5 bases). This CDR3 has 14 residues. In germline, CDR1 is SGHRS, CDR2 YFSETQ. Trimming left V 3 bases short and J 5 bases short, with 12 bases between. The CDR3 region has the DNA TGCGCCAGCAGCTGGGGGACGGGGGATCAGCCCCAGCATTTT. Its protein product is CASSWGTGDQPQHF.

The J gene is TRBJ2-7, the V gene TRBV5-1; 11 positions match TRBD2. Unmatched junction bases numbered 7, after V lost 0 bases and J lost 5 bases. There are 16 residues in the CDR3. CDR1 is SGHRS and CDR2 is YFSETQ in the germline V gene. DNA for the CDR3: TGCGCCAGCAGCTTGGTTGTGCCTAGCGGGAGGAACGAGCAGTACTTC. It translates to CASSLVVPSGRNEQYF.

The gene calls are TRBV29-1 and TRBJ1-5, with TRBD1 as a possible D gene (6 bases). CDR3 length: 15 residues. Between the trimmed V and J ends, which lost 6 bases and 2 bases, there was a span of 17 bases. Per the germline V gene, CDR1 is SQVTM and CDR2 is ANQGSEA. DNA of the CDR3: TGCAGCGTCGCTGTGGGGGGCAATGGCAATCAGCCCCAGCATTTT. Protein: CSVAVGGNGNQPQHF.

This sequence joins TRBV19 and TRBJ2-7; 7 bases are shared with TRBD2. With 4 bases clipped from V and 5 bases from J, the junction kept 11 bases outside the gene matches. The CDR3 is 15 residues long. CDR1 is LNHDA, CDR2 SQIVND, per germline (reference sequence). CDR3 loop: CASSTLGGGRNEQYF. In DNA, the CDR3 is TGTGCCAGTAGTACCCTGGGGGGGGGAAGAAACGAGCAGTACTTC.

The genes are TRBV7-2 and TRBJ2-1; D possibly corresponds to TRBD1 (5 bases). Germline CDR1 and CDR2: SGHTA and FQGNSA. V lost 1 base to trimming and J lost 3 bases, with 13 bases between them. CDR3 length: 16 amino acids. The CDR3 DNA sequence: TGTGCCAGCAGCTTAGTGATAGGGCAGGGCTACAATGAGCAGTTCTTC. This encodes CASSLVIGQGYNEQFF.

In its sample, this clone was seen once. This chain links TRBV5-6 with TRBJ1-2; D possibly corresponds to TRBD1 (5 bases). Germline CDR1 is SGHDT and CDR2 is YYEEEE. The CDR3 runs 16 residues. Deletions cut 0 bases from V and 4 bases from J, with 16 bases between. CDR3 protein: CASSLVPEAGSYGYTF. CDR3 in DNA: TGTGCCAGCAGCTTGGTACCCGAGGCAGGGAGCTATGGCTACACCTTC.

The J gene is TRBJ2-6, the V gene TRBV5-1; weak D call: TRBD1 (7 bases). The CDR3 length is 18 residues. The V gene's germline CDR1 is SGHRS and CDR2 YFSETQ. Between the trimmed V and J ends, which lost 4 bases and 2 bases, there was a span of 19 bases. Written as DNA, the CDR3 is TGCGCCAGCAGCCGAACCCCGGGAGACAGGGCTGGGGCCAACGTCCTGACTTTC. It specifies CASSRTPGDRAGANVLTF.

This sequence joins TRBV4-1 and TRBJ2-7; maybe TRBD2 (5 bases). The CDR3 is 14 amino acids. Looked up from germline, CDR1 is MGHRA and CDR2 is YSYEKL. Trimming left V 1 base short and J 0 bases short, with 7 bases between. As DNA, the CDR3 is TGCGCCAGCAGCCAAGTAGAGGGCTCCTACGAGCAGTACTTC. It is translated as CASSQVEGSYEQYF.

V gene TRBV10-2 combines with J gene TRBJ2-1, with 9 nucleotides matching TRBD2. Looked up from germline, CDR1 is WSHSY and CDR2 is SAAADI. The J segment lost 2 bases and the V segment lost 6 bases, leaving 5 bases of the junction unmatched. The CDR3 is 15 residues long. CDR3 residues: CASSIAGATYNEQFF. Here the CDR3 DNA reads TGCGCCAGCAGCATAGCGGGGGCGACCTACAATGAGCAGTTCTTC.

The V gene is TRBV28, the J gene TRBJ1-2; possible D gene TRBD1, 5 bases. The CDR3 extends over 15 amino acids. V was trimmed by 8 bases and J by 1 base, leaving 17 bases between them. Germline loops: CDR1 MDHEN, CDR2 SYDVKM. CDR3 residues: CASVGVEGLNYGYTF. The CDR3, as DNA: TGTGCCAGCGTCGGGGTCGAGGGGCTTAACTATGGCTACACCTTC.

This chain links TRBV7-8 with TRBJ2-7; D not resolved. Looked up from germline, CDR1 is SGHVS and CDR2 is FQNEAQ. Trimming left V 2 bases short and J 1 base short, with 9 bases between. The CDR3 spans 14 residues. CDR3 loop: CASSLSQSSYEQYF. CDR3 coding DNA: TGTGCCAGCAGCTTATCACAGTCGTCCTACGAGCAGTACTTC.

The rearrangement uses TRBV6-6 and TRBJ1-2; 9 bases fit TRBD1. Germline V gene data show CDR1 as MNHNY and CDR2 as SVGAGI (reference sequence). The J segment lost 8 bases and the V segment lost 6 bases, leaving 7 bases of the junction unmatched. CDR3 length equals 13 residues. This CDR3 is CASSRDRAVGYTF. The CDR3 DNA reads TGTGCCAGCAGCCGGGACAGGGCAGTAGGCTACACCTTC.

The CDR3 reads CASSVEVTEQFF. CDR3 in DNA: TGTGCCAGCAGCGTAGAAGTGACTGAGCAGTTCTTC. The J gene is TRBJ2-1, the V gene TRBV9; D is uncertain. Germline V lookup: CDR1 SGDLS, CDR2 YYNGEE. V lost 0 bases and J lost 9, with 7 bases in between. The CDR3 runs 12 residues.

The rearrangement links TRBV10-1 to TRBJ1-3; unclear D gene. The CDR3 spans 13 residues. Germline-derived CDR1 and CDR2 are WNHNN and SYGVQD (reference sequence). The ends were cut back, 3 bases at V and 2 bases at J, with 5 bases in the middle. The CDR3 DNA is TGCGCCAGCAGTGAATATGCTGGAAACACCATATATTTT. Residues: CASSEYAGNTIYF.

This rearrangement joins TRBV29-1 to TRBJ2-7; 11 nucleotides align to TRBD1. The V segment lost 4 bases and the J segment 3 bases; nucleotides outside the gene matches: 5. The CDR3 is 14 amino acids. Per the germline V gene, CDR1 is SQVTM and CDR2 is ANQGSEA. CDR3 loop: CSVGGGTGGYEQYF. The CDR3 DNA reads as TGCAGCGTTGGGGGCGGGACAGGGGGCTACGAGCAGTACTTC.

The genes are TRBV4-2 and TRBJ2-3; the match to TRBD2 covers 13 bases. CDR1 and CDR2 (germline): LGHNA, YNFKEQ. The length of the CDR3 is 18 residues. The V gene end was trimmed by 5 bases and the J gene end by 1 base; junction bases not matched to a gene: 9. The CDR3 is CASSRTWTSGSGTDTQYF. The CDR3 DNA is TGTGCCAGCAGCAGAACGTGGACTAGCGGGAGTGGCACAGATACGCAGTATTTT.

The chain uses TRBV6-5 and TRBJ2-6; no firm D call. Trimming took 6 bases from V and 0 from J, leaving 9 bases between them. This CDR3 has 15 residues. Germline loops: CDR1 MNHEY, CDR2 SVGAGI. Here the CDR3 DNA reads TGTGCCAGCAGGGCGGATATCTCTGGGGCCAACGTCCTGACTTTC. It specifies CASRADISGANVLTF.

The V call is TRBV5-6, the J call TRBJ2-1; no clear D gene. From germline, CDR1 is SGHDT and CDR2 YYEEEE. Trimming took 0 bases from V and 7 from J, leaving 5 bases between them. This CDR3 is built from 12 residues. Here the CDR3 reads CASSLVSNEQFF. The CDR3 nucleotides read TGTGCCAGCAGCTTGGTGAGTAATGAGCAGTTCTTC. Variable domain in full (rest from reference TRBV5-6 and TRBJ2-1): DAGVTQSPTHLIKTRGQQVTLRCSPKSGHDTVSWYQQALGQGPQFIFQYYEEEERQRGNFPDRFSGHQFPNYSSELNVNALLLGDSALYLCASSLVSNEQFFGPGTRLTVL.

J is TRBJ1-1 and V is TRBV7-6; D perhaps matches TRBD1 (5 bases). V was cut by 2 bases and J by 7 bases, with 11 bases left in between. This CDR3 contains 13 residues. Germline values: CDR1 SGHVS, CDR2 FNYEAQ. The DNA for the CDR3 is TGTGCCAGCAGCTTACGGACATCCGGTGAAGCTTTCTTT. Amino acids: CASSLRTSGEAFF.

This clone occurred once. The chain couples TRBV19 to TRBJ2-7; TRBD1 is a possible D gene (5 bases). V gave up 6 bases and J gave up 2 bases, with 14 bases separating them. This CDR3 has 14 amino acids. The germline gives CDR1 LNHDA, CDR2 SQIVND (reference sequence). The DNA for the CDR3 is TGTGCCAGTAGCCACCCGGACAAACCCTACGAGCAGTACTTC. It codes for CASSHPDKPYEQYF.

The gene calls are TRBV4-1 and TRBJ2-7; 11 bases match TRBD2. Germline loops: CDR1 MGHRA, CDR2 YSYEKL. V dropped 1 base and J dropped 4; count of bases not matched to a gene: 9. The CDR3 totals 17 residues. CDR3 DNA: TGCGCCAGCAGCCAAGCCTCCATAGCGGGAGGGCATTACGAGCAGTACTTC. Translating it yields CASSQASIAGGHYEQYF.

This clone was seen a single time. V and J are TRBV14 and TRBJ1-2; D not resolved. CDR1 is SGHDN, CDR2 FVKESK, per germline. Trimming removed 1 base from V and 7 bases from J, with 13 bases in between. This CDR3 is built from 14 residues. DNA for the CDR3: TGTGCCAGCAGCCAAGTCTGGGGAACGGGTGGCTACACCTTC. Translation gives CASSQVWGTGGYTF.

This chain links TRBV19 with TRBJ1-5; 7 bases are a match to TRBD1. CDR1 is LNHDA, CDR2 SQIVND, per germline (reference sequence). Trimming at V came to 5 bases and at J to 0 bases, leaving 1 base not matched to a gene. The CDR3 covers 14 residues. Written as DNA, the CDR3 is TGTGCCAGTAGTGACAGGGATAGCAATCAGCCCCAGCATTTT. Its protein is CASSDRDSNQPQHF.

This sequence joins TRBV7-9 and TRBJ2-1; tentatively, D is TRBD1 or TRBD2 (5 bases each). From germline, CDR1 is SEHNR and CDR2 FQNEAQ (reference sequence). This CDR3 has 14 amino acids. Trimming shortened V by 4 bases and J by 7 bases, and 14 bases separated the two germline ends. The CDR3 sequence is CASSSSRDANEQFF. The CDR3 DNA sequence: TGTGCCAGCAGCTCGTCCCGGGACGCTAATGAGCAGTTCTTC.